What follows are 22 T cell receptor beta chains derived from one specimen sequenced in a study of T-cell reconstitution after alpha-beta-depleted transplantation in children. Construction of the TCRbeta library involved unique molecular identifiers. TCRdb ran MiXCR on the PCR reads and lists one entry per CDR3 protein. The sample includes some 500,000 distinct CDR3 sequences, over 25% of them seen just once. The source material was PBMCs from the stem cell graft donor, sampled from the stem cell graft. These receptor sequences come from a human donor who donated a stem cell graft to a child with aplastic anemia.

This chain joins TRBV7-2 and TRBJ1-6; D possibly corresponds to TRBD1 (6 bases). Trimming cost V 3 bases and J 7 bases, with 13 bases left between them. The CDR3 loop spans 15 amino acids. CDR1 is SGHTA and CDR2 is FQGNSA in the germline V gene. In DNA, the CDR3 is TGTGCCAGCAGCTTCTCCCTGGGGGGCAATTCACCCCTCCACTTT. Translated, it gives CASSFSLGGNSPLHF.

The chain combines TRBV11-2 with TRBJ1-2, with TRBD1 matching 8 bases. This CDR3 comprises 15 residues. The germline V gene has CDR1 SGHAT and CDR2 FQNNGV. V was clipped by 4 bases and J by 8 bases; unmatched bases: 12. This CDR3 reads CASSSSTGAASGYTF. The DNA for the CDR3 is TGTGCCAGCAGCTCGTCGACAGGGGCCGCTTCAGGCTACACCTTC.

The sample holds a few counts of this clonotype. The J gene is TRBJ1-1, the V gene TRBV5-6, with 8 bases that match TRBD1. The germline CDR1 and CDR2 sequences are SGHDT and YYEEEE. V shed 2 bases, J shed 4 bases, and the junction held 13 bases outside the gene matches. This CDR3 contains 17 residues. CDR3 DNA sequence: TGTGCCAGCAGCTTCCTGCGGACAGGGAAGACCGGCACTGAAGCTTTCTTT. Residues: CASSFLRTGKTGTEAFF.

This clonotype came up once. The chain uses TRBV28 and TRBJ1-2, with 8 bases that match TRBD1. In germline, CDR1 is MDHEN, CDR2 SYDVKM. V trimming: 1 base; J trimming: 7 bases; junction bases outside the gene matches: 5. The CDR3 has 14 amino acids. CDR3 sequence: CASSLLDRVAGYTF. CDR3 nucleotides: TGTGCCAGCAGTTTATTGGACAGGGTAGCTGGCTACACCTTC.

The V gene is TRBV7-8, the J gene TRBJ1-1; possibly TRBD1 for D (6 bases). From germline, CDR1 is SGHVS and CDR2 FQNEAQ. V was shortened by 4 bases and J by 4 bases, with 19 bases between the two germline ends. The CDR3 covers 16 residues. CDR3 in DNA: TGTGCCAGCAGCTCCCTCTTGAGGGGGTTGGGCACTGAAGCTTTCTTT. Amino acid sequence: CASSSLLRGLGTEAFF.

This chain joins TRBV21-1 and TRBJ2-7; TRBD1 reflects the table's D call only, with no check against the DNA. TRBV21-1 is a documented pseudogene. The CDR3 is 15 amino acids. The CDR3 bases are TGTGCCAGCAGCAAAGCCGGGGACAGGCCCTACGAGCAGTACTTC. Translation: CASSKAGDRPYEQYF.

The chain joins TRBV15 to TRBJ2-7; D not certain. V shed 5 bases and J shed 6 bases, with 20 bases lying between them. Germline lookup yields CDR1 LNHNV and CDR2 YYDKDF (reference sequence). This CDR3 spans 15 amino acids. CDR3 protein: CATSLSAGVPGEQYV. CDR3 coding DNA: TGTGCCACCAGCCTTTCGGCAGGAGTCCCGGGCGAGCAGTACGTC.

This chain joins TRBV9 and TRBJ1-2, with D tentatively TRBD1 (6 bases). V lost 0 bases, J lost 5 bases, and 11 bases lay in between. The CDR3 extends over 14 amino acids. CDR1 and CDR2 from the germline V gene are SGDLS and YYNGEE. As DNA, the CDR3 is TGTGCCAGCAGCGTAGGACAGGCCTTTTATGGCTACACCTTC. It specifies CASSVGQAFYGYTF.

This clonotype appeared a few times. The chain combines TRBV20-1 with TRBJ1-1; D might be TRBD1 (5 bases). Germline lookup yields CDR1 DFQATT and CDR2 SNEGSKA (reference sequence). V was clipped by 1 base and J by 2 bases, with 11 bases between them. This CDR3 contains 14 residues. CDR3 sequence reads: CSARGGGVNTEAFF. In nucleotides, the CDR3 is TGCAGTGCTAGAGGCGGGGGAGTCAACACTGAAGCTTTCTTT.

The rearrangement uses TRBV12-3 or TRBV12-4 and TRBJ2-1; D might be TRBD1 (6 bases). The CDR3 runs 16 residues. The V end was cut by 5 bases, the J end by 2 bases, with 16 bases between. The CDR3 loop reads CASSERTGHPYNEQFF. The CDR3 DNA sequence: TGTGCCAGCAGTGAAAGAACGGGACATCCCTACAATGAGCAGTTCTTC.

In its sample, this clonotype was seen a few times. V gene TRBV4-1 combines with J gene TRBJ2-7; D is uncertain. The CDR3 totals 17 residues. The ends were cut back, 0 bases at V and 0 bases at J, with 15 bases in the middle. Per germline, CDR1 MGHRA and CDR2 YSYEKL. The CDR3 nucleotides read TGCGCCAGCAGCCAAGACCCGCCTGGAACAAGCTCCTACGAGCAGTACGTC. As protein: CASSQDPPGTSSYEQYV.

The chain recombines TRBV4-3 with TRBJ2-1, with 9 bases fitting TRBD1. Trimming cost V 1 base and J 7 bases; bases outside gene matches: 14. The CDR3 sequence is 18 residues long. Germline V gene lookup returns CDR1 LGHNA and CDR2 YSLEER. The CDR3 sequence: CASSQGLTGTGLGNEQFF. CDR3 nucleotide sequence: TGCGCCAGCAGCCAAGGATTAACCGGGACAGGGTTAGGAAATGAGCAGTTCTTC.

This sequence joins TRBV15 and TRBJ1-3, with D possibly matching TRBD1 (6 bases). The CDR3 sequence is 16 residues long. The V gene lost 3 bases and the J gene lost 0 bases, with 12 bases spanning the gap. Germline CDR1 LNHNV, CDR2 YYDKDF (reference sequence). CDR3: CATSRLAGASGNTIYF. CDR3 nucleotide sequence: TGTGCCACCAGCAGGCTCGCGGGGGCCTCTGGAAACACCATATATTTT.

This clonotype was seen only a few times. The V and J genes are TRBV2 and TRBJ1-3; the D is unclear. Germline CDR1 reads SNHLY; CDR2 reads FYNNEI. The CDR3 runs 14 residues. The V gene lost 7 bases and the J gene lost 0 bases, with 10 bases spanning the gap. CDR3 protein: CASTRRTSGNTIYF. DNA for the CDR3: TGTGCCAGCACGCGGAGAACCTCTGGAAACACCATATATTTT.

This clonotype came up a few times. The J gene is TRBJ2-4, the V gene TRBV20-1; the match to TRBD2 covers 11 bases. Looked up from germline, CDR1 is DFQATT and CDR2 is SNEGSKA (reference sequence). V was clipped by 0 bases and J by 4 bases; unmatched bases: 14. This CDR3 is built from 19 residues. CDR3 region: CSARDHYNLAGGAKNIQYF. The CDR3 DNA reads TGCAGTGCTAGAGATCATTATAATCTAGCGGGAGGCGCAAAAAACATTCAGTACTTC.

This clonotype came up many times. The rearrangement joins TRBV29-1 to TRBJ2-3; a weak D match, TRBD1 (6 bases). The germline gives CDR1 SQVTM, CDR2 ANQGSEA. V lost 6 bases, J lost 2 bases, and 15 bases lay in between. The CDR3 has 14 amino acids. The CDR3 nucleotides are TGCAGCGTCATATCACAGGGCCTCACAGATACGCAGTATTTT. Residues: CSVISQGLTDTQYF.

This clonotype was seen once. The chain combines TRBV18 with TRBJ2-7; TRBD1 is a possible D gene (5 bases). Germline V lookup: CDR1 KGHSH, CDR2 LQKENI. There are 14 residues in the CDR3. The V end was cut by 4 bases, the J end by 1 base, with 11 bases between. The CDR3 loop is CASSQGPQSYEQYV. The CDR3 DNA sequence: TGTGCCAGCTCACAGGGGCCCCAATCCTACGAGCAGTACGTC.

V and J are TRBV6-2 or TRBV6-3 and TRBJ2-1, with 10 nucleotides matching TRBD2. Unmatched junction bases numbered 13, after V lost 5 bases and J lost 9 bases. CDR1 and CDR2 (germline): MNHEY, SVGEGT. The CDR3 is made up of 16 amino acids. CDR3 amino acids: CASSKLSSGSSSEQFF. The CDR3 DNA is TGTGCCAGCAGTAAACTTTCTAGCGGGAGCTCTAGTGAGCAGTTCTTC.

The chain is built from TRBV5-1 and TRBJ2-7; D is unresolved. In germline, CDR1 is SGHRS, CDR2 YFSETQ. The CDR3 runs to 13 residues. V gave up 4 bases and J gave up 0 bases, with 8 bases separating them. DNA of the CDR3: TGCGCCAGCAGCCCCGAGTTCTCCTACGAGCAGTACTTC. The encoded protein is CASSPEFSYEQYF.

This chain joins TRBV15 and TRBJ2-7; D remains ambiguous. This CDR3 comprises 13 residues. The V end lost 0 bases, the J end lost 6 bases, and 9 bases lay between the germline ends. Germline V gene sequence: CDR1 LNHNV, CDR2 YYDKDF (reference sequence). CDR3 bases: TGTGCCACCAGCAGAGAGTTAATCGCCGAGCAGTACTTC. The encoded protein is CATSRELIAEQYF.

The V gene is TRBV6-1, the J gene TRBJ1-2, with D perhaps matching TRBD1 (6 bases). Per the germline V gene, CDR1 is MNHNS and CDR2 is SASEGT. Trimming pared 5 bases from V and 4 bases from J, leaving 20 bases between. The CDR3 consists of 16 residues. The CDR3 nucleotides are TGTGCCAGCAGTCCCGGGGGCCCCGGGAGCCCCTATGGCTACACCTTC. It translates to CASSPGGPGSPYGYTF.

The sample holds a few counts of this clonotype. J is TRBJ2-7 and V is TRBV6-2 or TRBV6-3; a weak D match, TRBD2 (5 bases). CDR3 size: 16 residues. Germline V gene lookup returns CDR1 MNHEY and CDR2 SVGEGT. The germline V and J ends were trimmed by 0 bases and 0 bases, with 12 bases remaining between them. CDR3 nucleotide sequence: TGTGCCAGCAGTTACTCTGGAGGCGGGTTCTCCTACGAGCAGTACTTC. This encodes CASSYSGGGFSYEQYF.